The clone carrying this T cell receptor beta chain was picked up a small number of times. The sample is drawn from a study of T-cell reconstitution after alpha-beta-depleted transplantation in children. Germline CDR1 is SGHTA and CDR2 is FQGNSA. With 1 base removed from V and 1 base from J, the gap between germline ends came to 8 bases. The CDR3 runs 14 residues. Researchers prepared the TCRbeta library using unique molecular identifiers, the study reports. Each CDR3 protein is one row after TCRdb ran MiXCR on the PCR reads. The sample has roughly 300,000 distinct CDR3 sequences, about a tenth seen once; the top ten hold around 2.4%.

The TCR was taken from a human donor who donated a stem cell graft to a child with acute lymphoblastic leukemia. This rearrangement joins TRBV7-2 to TRBJ2-7; tentatively, D is TRBD1 (5 bases). Sequencing was performed on PBMCs from the stem cell graft donor, taken from the stem cell graft. CDR3 in DNA: TGTGCCAGCAGCTTAGAGGGGTTATCCTACGAGCAGTACTTC. It encodes CASSLEGLSYEQYF.